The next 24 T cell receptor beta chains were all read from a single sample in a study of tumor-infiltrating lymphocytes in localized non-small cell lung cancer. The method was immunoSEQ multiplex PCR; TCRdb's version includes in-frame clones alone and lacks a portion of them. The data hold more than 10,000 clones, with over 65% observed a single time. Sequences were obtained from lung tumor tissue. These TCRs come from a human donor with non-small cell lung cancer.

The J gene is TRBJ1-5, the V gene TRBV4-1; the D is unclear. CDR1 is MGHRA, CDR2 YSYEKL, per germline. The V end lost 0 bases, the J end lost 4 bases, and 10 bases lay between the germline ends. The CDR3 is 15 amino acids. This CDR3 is CASSQDLNWNQPQHF. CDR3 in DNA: TGCGCCAGCAGCCAAGATCTAAATTGGAATCAGCCCCAGCATTTT.

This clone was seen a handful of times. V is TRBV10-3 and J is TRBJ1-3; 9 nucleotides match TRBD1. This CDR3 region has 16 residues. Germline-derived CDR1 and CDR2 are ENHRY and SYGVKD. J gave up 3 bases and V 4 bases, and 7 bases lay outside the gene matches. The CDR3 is CAISGSTGGSGNTIYF. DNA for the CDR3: TGTGCCATCAGTGGATCAACAGGGGGCAGTGGAAACACCATATATTTT.

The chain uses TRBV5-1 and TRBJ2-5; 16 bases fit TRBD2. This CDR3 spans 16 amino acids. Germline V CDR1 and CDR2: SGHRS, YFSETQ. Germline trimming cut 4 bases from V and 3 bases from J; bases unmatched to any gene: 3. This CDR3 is CASSMGLAGGEETQYF. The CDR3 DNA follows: TGCGCCAGCAGCATGGGACTAGCGGGGGGGGAAGAGACCCAGTACTTC.

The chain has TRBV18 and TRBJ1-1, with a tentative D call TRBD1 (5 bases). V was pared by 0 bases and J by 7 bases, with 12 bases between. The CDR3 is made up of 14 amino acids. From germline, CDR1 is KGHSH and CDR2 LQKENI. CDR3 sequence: CASSPPGQGVEAFF. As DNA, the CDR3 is TGTGCCAGCTCACCACCGGGGCAGGGCGTTGAAGCTTTCTTT.

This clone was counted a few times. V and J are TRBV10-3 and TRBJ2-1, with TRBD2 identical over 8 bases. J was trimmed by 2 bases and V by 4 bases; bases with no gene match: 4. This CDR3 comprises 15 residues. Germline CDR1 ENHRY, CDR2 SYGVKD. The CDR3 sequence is CAISGTSGTYNEQFF. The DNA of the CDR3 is TGTGCCATCAGTGGCACTAGCGGTACCTACAATGAGCAGTTCTTC.

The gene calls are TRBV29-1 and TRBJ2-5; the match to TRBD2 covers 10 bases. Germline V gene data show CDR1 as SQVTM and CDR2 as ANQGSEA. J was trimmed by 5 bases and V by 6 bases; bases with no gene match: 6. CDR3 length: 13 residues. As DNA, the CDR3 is TGCAGCGTCGCTTGGACTAGCGGCGAGACCCAGTACTTC. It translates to CSVAWTSGETQYF.

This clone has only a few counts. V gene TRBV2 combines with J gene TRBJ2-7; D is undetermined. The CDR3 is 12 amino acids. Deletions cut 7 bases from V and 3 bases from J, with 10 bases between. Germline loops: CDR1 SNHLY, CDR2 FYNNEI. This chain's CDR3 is CASTLQFYEQYF. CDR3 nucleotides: TGTGCCAGCACCCTCCAGTTCTACGAGCAGTACTTC.

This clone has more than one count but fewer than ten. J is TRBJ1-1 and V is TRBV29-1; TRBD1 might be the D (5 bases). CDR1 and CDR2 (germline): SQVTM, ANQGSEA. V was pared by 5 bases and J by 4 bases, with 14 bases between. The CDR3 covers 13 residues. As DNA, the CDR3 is TGCAGCGTTTGGGGGACTGAGGGCACTGAAGCTTTCTTT. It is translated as CSVWGTEGTEAFF.

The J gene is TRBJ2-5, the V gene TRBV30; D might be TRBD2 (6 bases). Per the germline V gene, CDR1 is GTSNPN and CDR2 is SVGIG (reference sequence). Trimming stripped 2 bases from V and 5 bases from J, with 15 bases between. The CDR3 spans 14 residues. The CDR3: CAWSPVEGHETQYF. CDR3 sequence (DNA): TGTGCCTGGAGTCCCGTGGAGGGCCATGAGACCCAGTACTTC.

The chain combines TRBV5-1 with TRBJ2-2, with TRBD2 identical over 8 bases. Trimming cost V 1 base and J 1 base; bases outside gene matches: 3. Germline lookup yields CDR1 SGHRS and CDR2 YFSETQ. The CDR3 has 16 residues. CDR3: CASSLSLAGNTGELFF. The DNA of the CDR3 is TGCGCCAGCAGCTTGAGTCTAGCGGGGAACACCGGGGAGCTGTTTTTT.

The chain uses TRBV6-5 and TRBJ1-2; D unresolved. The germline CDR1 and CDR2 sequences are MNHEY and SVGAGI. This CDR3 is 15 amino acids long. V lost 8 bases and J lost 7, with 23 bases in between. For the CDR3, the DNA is TGTGCCAGCGGCTCCCCCGGGCGGAGGAGGTCTGGCTACACCTTC. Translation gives CASGSPGRRRSGYTF.

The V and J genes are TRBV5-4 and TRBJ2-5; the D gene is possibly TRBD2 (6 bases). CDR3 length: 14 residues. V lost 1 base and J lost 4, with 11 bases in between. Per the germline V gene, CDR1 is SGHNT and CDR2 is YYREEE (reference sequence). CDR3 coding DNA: TGTGCCAGCAGCTTGACGGGGGATCGAGAGACCCAGTACTTC. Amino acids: CASSLTGDRETQYF.

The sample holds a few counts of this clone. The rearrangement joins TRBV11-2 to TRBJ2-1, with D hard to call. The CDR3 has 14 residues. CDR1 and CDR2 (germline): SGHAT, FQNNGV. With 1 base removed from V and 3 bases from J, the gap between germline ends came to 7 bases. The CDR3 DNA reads TGTGCCAGCAGCTTAGTGGGCAACTACAATGAGCAGTTCTTC. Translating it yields CASSLVGNYNEQFF. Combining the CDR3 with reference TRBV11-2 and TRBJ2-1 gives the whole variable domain EAGVAQSPRYKIIEKRQSVAFWCNPISGHATLYWYQQILGQGPKLLIQFQNNGVVDDSQLPKDRFSAERLKGVDSTLKIQPAKLEDSAVYLCASSLVGNYNEQFFGPGTRLTVL.

CDR3 in amino acids: CATSRELAASYEQYF. In DNA form, the CDR3 reads TGTGCCACCAGCAGGGAATTAGCGGCAAGTTACGAGCAGTACTTC. V gene TRBV15 combines with J gene TRBJ2-7; D may be TRBD2 (6 bases). This CDR3 spans 15 amino acids. Germline loops: CDR1 LNHNV, CDR2 YYDKDF (reference sequence). Trimming left V 3 bases short and J 4 bases short, with 16 bases between.

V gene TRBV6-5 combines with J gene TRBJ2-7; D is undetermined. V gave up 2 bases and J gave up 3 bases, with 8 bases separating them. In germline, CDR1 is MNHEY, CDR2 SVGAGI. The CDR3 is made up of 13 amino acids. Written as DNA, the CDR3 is TGTGCCAGCAGTTACGGAGAACTCTACGAGCAGTACTTC. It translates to CASSYGELYEQYF.

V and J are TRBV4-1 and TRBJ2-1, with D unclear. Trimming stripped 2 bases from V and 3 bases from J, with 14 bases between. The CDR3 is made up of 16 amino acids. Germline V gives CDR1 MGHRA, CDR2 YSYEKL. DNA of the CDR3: TGCGCCAGCAGCCAACCTACGGGCGTGGGCTACAATGAGCAGTTCTTC. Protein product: CASSQPTGVGYNEQFF.

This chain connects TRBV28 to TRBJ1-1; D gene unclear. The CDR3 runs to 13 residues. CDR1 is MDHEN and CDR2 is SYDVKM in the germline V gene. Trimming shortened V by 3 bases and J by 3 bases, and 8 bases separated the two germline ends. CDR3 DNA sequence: TGTGCCAGCAGTTTTGGTTACGACACTGAAGCTTTCTTT. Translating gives CASSFGYDTEAFF.

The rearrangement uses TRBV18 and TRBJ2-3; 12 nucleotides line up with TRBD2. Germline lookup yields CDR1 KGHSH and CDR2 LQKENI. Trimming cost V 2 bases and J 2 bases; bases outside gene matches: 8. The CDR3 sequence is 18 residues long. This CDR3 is CASSPSLAGGPSTDTQYF. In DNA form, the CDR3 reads TGTGCCAGCTCACCAAGCCTAGCGGGAGGGCCTTCCACAGATACGCAGTATTTT. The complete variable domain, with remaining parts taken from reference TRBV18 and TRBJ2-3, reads NAGVMQNPRHLVRRRGQEARLRCSPMKGHSHVYWYRQLPEEGLKFMVYLQKENIIDESGMPKERFSAEFPKEGPSILRIQQVVRGDSAAYFCASSPSLAGGPSTDTQYFGPGTRLTVL.

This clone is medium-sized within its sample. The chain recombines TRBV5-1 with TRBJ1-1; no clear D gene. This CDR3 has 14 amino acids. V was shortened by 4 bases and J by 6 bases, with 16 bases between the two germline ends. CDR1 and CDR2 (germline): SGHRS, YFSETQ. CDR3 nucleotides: TGCGCCAGCAGCCTCGACCCCGGTCTACCTGAAGCTTTCTTT. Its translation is CASSLDPGLPEAFF.

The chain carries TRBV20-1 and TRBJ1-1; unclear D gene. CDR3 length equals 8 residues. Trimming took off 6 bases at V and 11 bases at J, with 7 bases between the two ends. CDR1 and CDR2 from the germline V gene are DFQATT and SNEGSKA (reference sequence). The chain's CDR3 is CSAAWAFF. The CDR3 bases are TGCAGTGCCGCGTGGGCTTTCTTT.

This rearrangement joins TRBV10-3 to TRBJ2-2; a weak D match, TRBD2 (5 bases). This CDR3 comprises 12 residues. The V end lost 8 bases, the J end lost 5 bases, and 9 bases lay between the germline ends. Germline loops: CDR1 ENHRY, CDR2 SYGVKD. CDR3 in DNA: TGTGCCATCGGAACGGGAACCGGGGAGCTGTTTTTT. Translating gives CAIGTGTGELFF.

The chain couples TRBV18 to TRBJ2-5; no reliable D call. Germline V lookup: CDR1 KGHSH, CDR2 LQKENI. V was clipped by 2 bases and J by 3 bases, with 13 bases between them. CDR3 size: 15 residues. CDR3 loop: CASSPAARPKETQYF. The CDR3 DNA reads TGTGCCAGCTCACCAGCCGCTAGGCCGAAAGAGACCCAGTACTTC. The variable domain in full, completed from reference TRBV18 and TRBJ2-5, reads NAGVMQNPRHLVRRRGQEARLRCSPMKGHSHVYWYRQLPEEGLKFMVYLQKENIIDESGMPKERFSAEFPKEGPSILRIQQVVRGDSAAYFCASSPAARPKETQYFGPGTRLLVL.

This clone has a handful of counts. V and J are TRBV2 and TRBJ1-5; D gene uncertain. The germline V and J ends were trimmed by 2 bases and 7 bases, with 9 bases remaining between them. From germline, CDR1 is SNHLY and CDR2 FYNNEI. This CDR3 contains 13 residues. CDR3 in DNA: TGTGCCAGCAGTGAACAGTCAAGGCAGCCCCAGCATTTT. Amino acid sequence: CASSEQSRQPQHF.

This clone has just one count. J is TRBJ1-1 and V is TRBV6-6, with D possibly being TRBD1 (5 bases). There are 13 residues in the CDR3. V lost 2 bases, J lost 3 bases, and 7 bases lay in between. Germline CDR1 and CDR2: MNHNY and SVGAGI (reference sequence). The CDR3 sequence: CASSYGDHTEAFF. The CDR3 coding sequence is TGTGCCAGCAGTTACGGGGACCACACTGAAGCTTTCTTT.